This TCR beta chain emerged from a study of T cell changes during pregnancy in multiple sclerosis. The table came from immunoSEQ multiplex PCR; TCRdb's copy has only in-frame clones and leaves some out. The top ten clones hold 8% to 11% of a sample with 25,000 to 35,000 clones, 89% of them seen once. The CDR3 has 12 amino acids. Trimming removed 6 bases at V and 8 bases at J, with 13 bases between. Germline-derived CDR1 and CDR2 are SEHNR and FQNEAQ (reference sequence). This chain uses TRBV7-9 with TRBJ1-1, with D possibly TRBD1 on 5 matching bases. The sample in question was CD8+ T cells from peripheral blood mononuclear cells, obtained in the second trimester of pregnancy. This TCR was recovered from a female donor with multiple sclerosis, enrolled in a pregnancy study. DNA for the CDR3: TGTGCCAGCAGTAGGGGTAAAGGAGAAGCTTTCTTT. Translation: CASSRGKGEAFF.